This TCR beta chain was captured by sequencing in a study of T cells in Graves' hyperthyroidism and ophthalmopathy (dated by TCRdb to the late 2010s). For the study in its entirety: Peripheral blood was collected at initial diagnosis, before any treatment. A discovery cohort of roughly 96 patients, approximately 44 with Graves' ophthalmopathy and 57 with stable Graves' hyperthyroidism, was used to find distinguishing TCR V-J signatures. Prospective prediction of ophthalmopathy was tested in an independent validation cohort consisting of fewer than 20 hyperthyroidism patients and 15 or so patients who later progressed to ophthalmopathy. The roughly 90 discovery patients were divided at random into training and test sets in a 7:3 ratio. The study also compared thyroid tissue and blood T-cell repertoires from five or six Graves' hyperthyroidism patients. Following sampling, methimazole starting at 30 mg daily was given to hyperthyroidism patients, and high-dose intravenous methylprednisolone was given to ophthalmopathy patients. The paper reports TCR Vbeta CDR3 sequencing of about 140 peripheral blood samples: under 45 ophthalmopathy, under 85 hyperthyroidism and around 17 progressor patients.

Note on this clonotype: The antigen this receptor binds is unknown. The sample holds no much larger clone one base away, and base qualities are not on file.

Amplification of TCR beta CDR3 regions was carried out from RNA transcripts. The first round of RT-PCR for the TCR CDR3 was performed with the HTBI primer set and the Qiagen OneStep RT-PCR kit. Libraries were constructed in a second round of multiplex PCR, after which size selection and purification were performed. Sequencing of the libraries was done on an Illumina HiSeq2000 using paired-end 100 bp reads. As for the authors' bioinformatics: SOAPnuke was used to process the raw data, with reads discarded if the reads contained adapters or uncalled bases, had a mean Phred below 15, or lacked an exact constant-primer or identifier match. High-quality paired reads were merged using COPE v1.2.5, and each unique nucleotide sequence was defined as a clonotype. MiTCR v1.1 was used to align clonotypes to the IMGT TRBV, TRBD and TRBJ reference segments. The analysis included only V-J combinations with a frequency above 0.0001, which together covered 99% to 99.2% of the repertoires. A TCS score was defined as the ratio of F50 (clonal expansion) to E x V (chaos), with BLOSUM62-based TCRdist applied between CDR3 peptides within each V-J. Welch's t-statistics and random forest reduced approximately 520 V-J features to fewer than 15, which were used in a naive Bayes classifier (R e1071). TCRdb trimmed public reads at Q25 via fastp, called clones via MiXCR and kept in-frame beta chains. Entries that share a CDR3 protein sequence are merged under the most common genes and DNA. Here the V and J calls rest on TCRdb's processing, not on the authors' analysis. The sample table lists approximately 480,000 distinct CDR3 sequences, around 20% of them with a count of one. Clones ranked in the top ten supply around 27% of the sample.

Stable Graves' hyperthyroidism was defined as no progression to ophthalmopathy during 18 months of follow-up. Hyperthyroidism patients were aged 18 to 65 years and newly diagnosed, with disease duration of less than 2 months. Any patient with an uncontrolled infection, another autoimmune disease, pregnancy or lactation was excluded. Diagnoses relied on clinical symptoms, serum thyroxine and TRAb, thyroid ultrasound and orbital computed tomography. PBMCs were separated from roughly 10 ml of fresh peripheral blood using Ficoll-Paque density gradient centrifugation. Total RNA was extracted using Trizol reagent, and RNA quality was assessed on an Agilent 2100 Bioanalyzer. Including cysteine and phenylalanine, the CDR3 has 14 amino acids. Of all the DNA, just the CDR3 is kept, 42 bases in frame from base 1. CDR1 and CDR2 (SQVTM, ANQGSEA) derive from the germline V gene. Clipping removes 5 bases from V and 1 base from J, with 6 as the unmatched junction base count.

On the study overall, not on this receptor specifically: Most expanded thyroid clonotypes (frequency above 0.001) were also detected in blood, a finding suggesting that blood repertoires may reflect thyroid immune responses. During validation, the model predicted progression to ophthalmopathy a median of roughly 7.1 months ahead of onset, with roughly 65% sensitivity and 72.22% specificity. A model built on a 13 V-J signature distinguished ophthalmopathy from stable hyperthyroidism, reaching approximately 89% sensitivity and about 81% specificity in cross-validation and 80%/75% in testing. Sample size was not statistically predetermined, and investigators were not blinded to group allocation.

The rearranged segments are TRBV29-1 and TRBJ1-1, and 8 bases in between align with TRBD1. Sequencing input: blood. The sequence was obtained from a man aged 18 to 29 with Graves' hyperthyroidism. The encoded CDR3 is CSVHPRGPNTEAFF. The nucleotide sequence is given as TGCAGCGTTCATCCCAGGGGGCCGAACACTGAAGCTTTCTTT.